These 12 T cell receptor beta chains were sequenced from one sample in a study of T cell responses to AZD1222 COVID-19 vaccine. Clones were read by immunoSEQ multiplex PCR, and TCRdb kept only the in-frame ones, dropping some. Of more than 20,000 clones listed, around nine tenths were seen once; the top ten hold over 30%. Sequenced material: peripheral blood, taken 28 days after the second AZD1222 dose. The receptors shown here come from an adult who received the AZD1222 COVID-19 vaccine.

The rearrangement links TRBV12-3 or TRBV12-4 to TRBJ2-4; TRBD1 aligns across 7 bases. Germline trimming cut 3 bases from V and 9 bases from J; bases unmatched to any gene: 5. This CDR3 contains 13 residues. CDR3 coding DNA: TGTGCCAGCAGTTTGAGACAGGGTGGCATTCAGTACTTC. Its translation is CASSLRQGGIQYF.

The chain links TRBV19 to TRBJ1-2; maybe TRBD1 (5 bases). Deletions cut 3 bases from V and 3 bases from J, with 11 bases between. Per the germline V gene, CDR1 is LNHDA and CDR2 is SQIVND (reference sequence). The CDR3 is 14 amino acids. The CDR3 spells CASSIGDGHYGYTF. As DNA, the CDR3 is TGTGCCAGTAGTATCGGGGACGGCCACTATGGCTACACCTTC.

The V gene is TRBV5-1, the J gene TRBJ2-3; D is unclear. V was pared by 1 base and J by 3 bases, with 12 bases between. Per germline, CDR1 SGHRS and CDR2 YFSETQ. The CDR3 spans 15 residues. The CDR3: CASSLRQVETDTQYF. The CDR3 nucleotides read TGCGCCAGCAGCTTGAGGCAGGTTGAAACAGATACGCAGTATTTT. The whole variable domain, remainder taken from reference TRBV5-1 and TRBJ2-3, is KAGVTQTPRYLIKTRGQQVTLSCSPISGHRSVSWYQQTPGQGLQFLFEYFSETQRNKGNFPGRFSGRQFSNSRSEMNVSTLELGDSALYLCASSLRQVETDTQYFGPGTRLTVL.

The rearrangement uses TRBV5-6 and TRBJ2-4; 9 bases are shared with TRBD1. J was trimmed by 7 bases and V by 0 bases; bases with no gene match: 8. CDR3 length equals 16 residues. Germline CDR1 reads SGHDT; CDR2 reads YYEEEE. CDR3 amino acids: CASSLALRDRENIQYF. CDR3 sequence (DNA): TGTGCCAGCAGCTTGGCCCTTCGGGACAGGGAGAACATTCAGTACTTC.

The chain combines TRBV5-1 with TRBJ1-1; D might be TRBD1 (5 bases). Germline assignment: CDR1 SGHRS and CDR2 YFSETQ. This CDR3 has 13 amino acids. V was pared by 4 bases and J by 4 bases, with 11 bases between. The CDR3 here is CASSEGWGTEAFF. The CDR3 DNA follows: TGCGCCAGCAGCGAGGGGTGGGGCACTGAAGCTTTCTTT.

The genes are TRBV3-1 (or the pseudogene TRBV3-2) and TRBJ2-5, with TRBD2 identical over 12 bases. The J segment lost 5 bases and the V segment lost 4 bases, leaving 8 bases of the junction unmatched. This CDR3 spans 16 amino acids. Germline CDR1 LGHDT, CDR2 YNNKEL (reference sequence). The CDR3 spells CASSRLTSGSAETQYF. CDR3 DNA: TGTGCCAGCAGCCGGTTGACTAGCGGGAGTGCTGAGACCCAGTACTTC.

This chain joins TRBV6-5 and TRBJ1-6; 7 bases agree with TRBD1. Germline values: CDR1 MNHEY, CDR2 SVGAGI. Losses at the gene ends were 2 bases for V and 6 bases for J; bases not matched to a gene: 4. The CDR3 consists of 15 residues. The CDR3 reads CASSYQQGSNSPLHF. The CDR3 bases are TGTGCCAGCAGTTACCAACAGGGGAGTAATTCACCCCTCCACTTT.

J is TRBJ2-6 and V is TRBV18, with 8 bases fitting TRBD1. Germline V lookup: CDR1 KGHSH, CDR2 LQKENI. CDR3 length: 18 amino acids. Trimming cost V 1 base and J 0 bases; bases outside gene matches: 5. The CDR3 here is CASSPRTGSRSGANVLTF. The CDR3 DNA follows: TGTGCCAGCTCACCACGGACAGGGAGTCGCTCTGGGGCCAACGTCCTGACTTTC. The full variable domain, with the rest looked up from reference TRBV18 and TRBJ2-6, is NAGVMQNPRHLVRRRGQEARLRCSPMKGHSHVYWYRQLPEEGLKFMVYLQKENIIDESGMPKERFSAEFPKEGPSILRIQQVVRGDSAAYFCASSPRTGSRSGANVLTFGAGSRLTVL.

The chain carries TRBV7-3 and TRBJ1-3; D gene ambiguous. Germline-derived CDR1 and CDR2 are SGHTA and FQGTGA. The length of the CDR3 is 16 residues. Trimming removed 1 base from V and 0 bases from J, with 10 bases in between. CDR3 sequence: CASSLSGGFSGNTIYF. CDR3 nucleotides: TGTGCCAGCAGCTTAAGCGGCGGATTCTCTGGAAACACCATATATTTT.

The chain has TRBV4-1 and TRBJ1-5; weak D call: TRBD1 (6 bases). The V end lost 1 base, the J end lost 2 bases, and 9 bases lay between the germline ends. This CDR3 region has 15 residues. The germline CDR1 and CDR2 sequences are MGHRA and YSYEKL. CDR3 sequence: CASSQAGGGNQPQHF. CDR3 sequence (DNA): TGCGCCAGCAGCCAAGCGGGGGGCGGCAATCAGCCCCAGCATTTT.

The rearrangement links TRBV4-3 to TRBJ1-6; D unresolved. This CDR3 contains 13 residues. Germline V lookup: CDR1 LGHNA, CDR2 YSLEER. Trimming took 0 bases from V and 13 from J, leaving 10 bases between them. The CDR3 region is CASSQEQSLPLHF. The CDR3 region has the DNA TGCGCCAGCAGCCAAGAACAGAGTCTTCCCCTCCACTTT.

This clone was recorded only once. The chain has TRBV5-1 and TRBJ2-2, with a weak D call TRBD1 (5 bases). The germline gives CDR1 SGHRS, CDR2 YFSETQ. The CDR3 has 16 residues. V was trimmed by 4 bases and J by 0 bases, leaving 13 bases between them. The CDR3 region is CASSRDSNANTGELFF. In DNA form, the CDR3 reads TGCGCCAGCAGCCGCGACAGCAACGCGAACACCGGGGAGCTGTTTTTT.